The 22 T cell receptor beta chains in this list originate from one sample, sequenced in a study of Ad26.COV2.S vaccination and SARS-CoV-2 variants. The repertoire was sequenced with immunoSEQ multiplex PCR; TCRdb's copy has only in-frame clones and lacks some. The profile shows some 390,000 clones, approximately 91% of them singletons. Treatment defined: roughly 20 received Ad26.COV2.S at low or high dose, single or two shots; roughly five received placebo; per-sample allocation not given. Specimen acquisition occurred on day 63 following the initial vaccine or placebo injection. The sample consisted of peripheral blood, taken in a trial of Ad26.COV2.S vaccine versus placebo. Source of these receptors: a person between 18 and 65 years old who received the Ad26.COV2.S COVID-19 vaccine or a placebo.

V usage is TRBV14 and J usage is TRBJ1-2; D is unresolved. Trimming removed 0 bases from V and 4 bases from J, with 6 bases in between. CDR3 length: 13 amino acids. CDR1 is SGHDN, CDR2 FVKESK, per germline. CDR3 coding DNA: TGTGCCAGCAGCCAAGACAGTCGCTATGGCTACACCTTC. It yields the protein CASSQDSRYGYTF.

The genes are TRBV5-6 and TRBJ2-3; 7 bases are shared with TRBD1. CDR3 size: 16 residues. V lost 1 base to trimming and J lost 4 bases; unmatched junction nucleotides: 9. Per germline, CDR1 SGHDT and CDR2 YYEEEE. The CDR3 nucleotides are TGTGCCAGCAGCTTGAGGGCAGGGGGATACTCAGATACGCAGTATTTT. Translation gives CASSLRAGGYSDTQYF. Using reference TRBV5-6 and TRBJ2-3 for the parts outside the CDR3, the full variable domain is DAGVTQSPTHLIKTRGQQVTLRCSPKSGHDTVSWYQQALGQGPQFIFQYYEEEERQRGNFPDRFSGHQFPNYSSELNVNALLLGDSALYLCASSLRAGGYSDTQYFGPGTRLTVL.

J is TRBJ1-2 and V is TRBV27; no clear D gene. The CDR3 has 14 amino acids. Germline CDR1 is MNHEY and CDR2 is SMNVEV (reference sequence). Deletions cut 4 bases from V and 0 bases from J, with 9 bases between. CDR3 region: CASSSASSNYGYTF. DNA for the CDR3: TGTGCCAGCAGTTCAGCGTCCTCTAACTATGGCTACACCTTC.

CDR3 amino acids: CASSARVGGGNEQFF. In DNA, the CDR3 is TGTGCCAGCAGCGCCCGGGTAGGAGGCGGCAATGAGCAGTTCTTC. The rearrangement joins TRBV7-2 to TRBJ2-1, with a weak D call TRBD2 (5 bases). Germline CDR1 reads SGHTA; CDR2 reads FQGNSA. CDR3 length: 15 residues. The V end was cut by 5 bases, the J end by 6 bases, with 17 bases between. The full variable domain, completed using reference TRBV7-2 and TRBJ2-1, is GAGVSQSPSNKVTEKGKDVELRCDPISGHTALYWYRQSLGQGLEFLIYFQGNSAPDKSGLPSDRFSAERTGGSVSTLTIQRTQQEDSAVYLCASSARVGGGNEQFFGPGTRLTVL.

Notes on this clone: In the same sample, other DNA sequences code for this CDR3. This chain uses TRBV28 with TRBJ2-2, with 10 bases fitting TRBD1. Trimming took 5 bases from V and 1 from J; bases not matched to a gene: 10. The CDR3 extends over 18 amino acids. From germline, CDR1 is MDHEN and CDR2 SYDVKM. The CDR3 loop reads CASSAWTGGKGNTGELFF. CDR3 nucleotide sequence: TGTGCCAGCAGTGCATGGACAGGGGGTAAGGGGAACACCGGGGAGCTGTTTTTT. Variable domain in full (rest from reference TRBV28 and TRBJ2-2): DVKVTQSSRYLVKRTGEKVFLECVQDMDHENMFWYRQDPGLGLRLIYFSYDVKMKEKGDIPEGYSVSREKKERFSLILESASTNQTSMYLCASSAWTGGKGNTGELFFGEGSRLTVL.

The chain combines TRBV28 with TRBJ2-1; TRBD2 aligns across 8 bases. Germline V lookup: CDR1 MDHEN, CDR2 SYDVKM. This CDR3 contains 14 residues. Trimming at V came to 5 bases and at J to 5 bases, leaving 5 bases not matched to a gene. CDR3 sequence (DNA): TGTGCCAGCAGTCTTAGCGGGACCGACAATGAGCAGTTCTTC. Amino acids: CASSLSGTDNEQFF.

CDR3 in amino acids: CASSRLGLAGKGNEQFF. CDR3 nucleotides: TGTGCCAGCAGCCGCCTAGGACTAGCGGGAAAAGGGAATGAGCAGTTCTTC. The genes are TRBV11-2 and TRBJ2-1; 12 nucleotides align to TRBD2. CDR3 length equals 17 residues. V trimming: 5 bases; J trimming: 7 bases; junction bases outside the gene matches: 12. The V gene's germline CDR1 is SGHAT and CDR2 FQNNGV.

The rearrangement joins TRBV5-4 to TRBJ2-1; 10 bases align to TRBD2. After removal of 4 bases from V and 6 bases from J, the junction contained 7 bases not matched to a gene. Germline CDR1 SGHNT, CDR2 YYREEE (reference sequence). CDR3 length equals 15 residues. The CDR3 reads CASSHQREGLNEQFF. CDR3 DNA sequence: TGTGCCAGCAGCCACCAGCGGGAGGGCCTCAATGAGCAGTTCTTC.

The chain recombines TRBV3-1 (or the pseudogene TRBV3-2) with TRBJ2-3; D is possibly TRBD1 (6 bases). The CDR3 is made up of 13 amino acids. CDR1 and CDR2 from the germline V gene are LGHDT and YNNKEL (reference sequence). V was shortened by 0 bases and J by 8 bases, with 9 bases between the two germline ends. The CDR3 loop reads CASSQDQGSTQYF. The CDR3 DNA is TGTGCCAGCAGCCAAGATCAGGGGAGTACGCAGTATTTT.

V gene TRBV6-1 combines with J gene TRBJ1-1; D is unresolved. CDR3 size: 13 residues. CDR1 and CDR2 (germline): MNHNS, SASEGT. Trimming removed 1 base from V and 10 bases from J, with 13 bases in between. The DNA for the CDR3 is TGTGCCAGCAGTGAAGAGGGCCTGAGGACAGCTTTCTTT. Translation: CASSEEGLRTAFF.

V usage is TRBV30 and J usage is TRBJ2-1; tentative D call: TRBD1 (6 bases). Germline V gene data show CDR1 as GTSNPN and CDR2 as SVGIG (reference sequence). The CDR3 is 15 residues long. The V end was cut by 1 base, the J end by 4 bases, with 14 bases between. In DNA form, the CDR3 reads TGTGCCTGGAGTGATTACGGGACAACTTACAATGAGCAGTTCTTC. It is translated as CAWSDYGTTYNEQFF.

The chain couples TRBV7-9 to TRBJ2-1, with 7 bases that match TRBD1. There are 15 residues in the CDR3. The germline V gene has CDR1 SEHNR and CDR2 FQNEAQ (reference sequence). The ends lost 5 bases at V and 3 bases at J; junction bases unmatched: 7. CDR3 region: CASSANRGDYNEQFF. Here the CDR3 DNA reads TGTGCCAGCAGCGCTAACAGGGGAGACTACAATGAGCAGTTCTTC. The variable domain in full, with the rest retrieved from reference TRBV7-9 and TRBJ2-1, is DTGVSQNPRHKITKRGQNVTFRCDPISEHNRLYWYRQTLGQGPEFLTYFQNEAQLEKSRLLSDRFSAERPKGSFSTLEIQRTEQGDSAMYLCASSANRGDYNEQFFGPGTRLTVL.

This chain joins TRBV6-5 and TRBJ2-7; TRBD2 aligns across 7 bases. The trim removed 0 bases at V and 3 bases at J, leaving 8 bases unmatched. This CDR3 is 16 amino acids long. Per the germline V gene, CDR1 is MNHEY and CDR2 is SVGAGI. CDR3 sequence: CASSYSGTNSFYEQYF. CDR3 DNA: TGTGCCAGCAGTTACTCCGGGACTAATTCATTCTACGAGCAGTACTTC.

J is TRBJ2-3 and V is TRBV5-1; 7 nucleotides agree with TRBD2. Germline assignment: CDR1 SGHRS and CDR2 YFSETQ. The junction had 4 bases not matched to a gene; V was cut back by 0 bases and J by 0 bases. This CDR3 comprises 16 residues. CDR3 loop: CASSLESGISTDTQYF. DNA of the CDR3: TGCGCCAGCAGCTTGGAGAGCGGGATCAGCACAGATACGCAGTATTTT.

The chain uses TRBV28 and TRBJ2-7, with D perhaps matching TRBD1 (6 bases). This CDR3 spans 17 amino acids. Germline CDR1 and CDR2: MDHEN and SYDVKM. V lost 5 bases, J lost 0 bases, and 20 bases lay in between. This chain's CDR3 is CASSAPGTNSFSYEQYF. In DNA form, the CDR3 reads TGTGCCAGCAGTGCCCCCGGGACAAATTCTTTCTCCTACGAGCAGTACTTC.

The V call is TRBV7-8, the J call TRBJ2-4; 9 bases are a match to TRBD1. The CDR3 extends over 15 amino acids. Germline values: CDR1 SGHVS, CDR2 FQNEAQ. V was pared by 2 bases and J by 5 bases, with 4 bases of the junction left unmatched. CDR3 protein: CASSLFGQGQNIQYF. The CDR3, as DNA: TGTGCCAGCAGCTTATTTGGACAGGGGCAAAACATTCAGTACTTC.

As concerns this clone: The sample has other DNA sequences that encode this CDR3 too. The CDR3 DNA is TGTGCCTGGAGTGGAGGGGTTAATGAAAAACTGTTTTTT. Translated, it gives CAWSGGVNEKLFF. The chain links TRBV30 to TRBJ1-4; a weak D match, TRBD1 (5 bases). Looked up from germline, CDR1 is GTSNPN and CDR2 is SVGIG (reference sequence). This CDR3 contains 13 residues. Trimming shortened V by 1 base and J by 4 bases, and 7 bases separated the two germline ends.

CDR3 residues: CASSSNRDAETQYF. The CDR3 region has the DNA TGTGCCAGCAGCTCAAACAGGGATGCGGAGACCCAGTACTTC. This chain links TRBV7-3 with TRBJ2-5, with D tentatively TRBD1 (6 bases). The V and J ends lost 4 bases and 5 bases respectively, with 14 bases between them. This CDR3 has 14 amino acids. Germline values: CDR1 SGHTA, CDR2 FQGTGA. The variable domain in full, with the rest retrieved from reference TRBV7-3 and TRBJ2-5, is GAGVSQTPSNKVTEKGKYVELRCDPISGHTALYWYRQSLGQGPEFLIYFQGTGAADDSGLPNDRFFAVRPEGSVSTLKIQRTERGDSAVYLCASSSNRDAETQYFGPGTRLLVL.

The CDR3 DNA is TGTGCTAGTGCGTTAGGAGATTACAATGAGCAGTTCTTC. Amino acid sequence: CASALGDYNEQFF. The chain is built from TRBV12-5 and TRBJ2-1; D gene unclear. Trimming pared 7 bases from V and 4 bases from J, leaving 11 bases between. Germline assignment: CDR1 LGHNT and CDR2 FRNRAP. The CDR3 length is 13 residues.

The CDR3 nucleotides are TGTGCCAGCAGCCGGTCGGGTTACGAGCAGTACTTC. This gives the protein CASSRSGYEQYF. The J gene is TRBJ2-7, the V gene TRBV14; D gene uncertain. The CDR3 length is 12 residues. The germline V gene has CDR1 SGHDN and CDR2 FVKESK. The V end was cut by 4 bases, the J end by 4 bases, with 8 bases between. The full variable domain, completed using reference TRBV14 and TRBJ2-7, is EAGVTQFPSHSVIEKGQTVTLRCDPISGHDNLYWYRRVMGKEIKFLLHFVKESKQDESGMPNNRFLAERTGGTYSTLKVQPAELEDSGVYFCASSRSGYEQYFGPGTRLTVT.

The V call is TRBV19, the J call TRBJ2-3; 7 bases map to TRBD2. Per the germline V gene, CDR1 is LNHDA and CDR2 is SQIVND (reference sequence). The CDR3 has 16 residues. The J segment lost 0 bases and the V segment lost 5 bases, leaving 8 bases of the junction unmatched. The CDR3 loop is CASSVGTTRSTDTQYF. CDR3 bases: TGTGCCAGTAGTGTGGGGACTACACGAAGCACAGATACGCAGTATTTT.

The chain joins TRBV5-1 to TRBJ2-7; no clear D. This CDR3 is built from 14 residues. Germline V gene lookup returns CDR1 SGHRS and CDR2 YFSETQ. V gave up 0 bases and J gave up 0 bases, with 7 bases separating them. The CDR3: CASSLGSNSYEQYF. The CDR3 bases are TGCGCCAGCAGCTTGGGTAGCAACTCCTACGAGCAGTACTTC. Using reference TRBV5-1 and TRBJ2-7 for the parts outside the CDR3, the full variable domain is KAGVTQTPRYLIKTRGQQVTLSCSPISGHRSVSWYQQTPGQGLQFLFEYFSETQRNKGNFPGRFSGRQFSNSRSEMNVSTLELGDSALYLCASSLGSNSYEQYFGPGTRLTVT.